This T cell receptor (beta chain) comes out of a study of T cell responses to AZD1222 COVID-19 vaccine. Findings of the study overall: A rise in Spike-specific TCR breadth and depth followed two AZD1222 doses. Researchers report vaccine-associated CD4 TCRs spanning spike, with dominance at 160-218 and 743-854. White British donors predominated, females outnumbered males, and clonal diversity was possibly underestimated.

This CDR3 has 15 amino acids. V lost 4 bases, J lost 2 bases, and 14 bases lay in between. In germline, CDR1 is SGHKS, CDR2 YYEKEE (reference sequence). As to this clone: Its antigen is not known.

The protocol was immunoSEQ multiplex PCR, while the TCRdb copy is restricted to in-frame clones and leaves out a portion. The table records 100,000 to 150,000 clones, more than 85% of them present only once. This clonotype was sampled from an adult in good health. This chain joins TRBV5-5 and TRBJ2-3; a weak D match, TRBD1 (6 bases). The starting material was peripheral blood, obtained on day 0 of AZD1222 vaccination. CDR3 protein: CASSPGQPPTDTQYF. CDR3 bases: TGTGCCAGCAGCCCAGGACAGCCTCCCACAGATACGCAGTATTTT.